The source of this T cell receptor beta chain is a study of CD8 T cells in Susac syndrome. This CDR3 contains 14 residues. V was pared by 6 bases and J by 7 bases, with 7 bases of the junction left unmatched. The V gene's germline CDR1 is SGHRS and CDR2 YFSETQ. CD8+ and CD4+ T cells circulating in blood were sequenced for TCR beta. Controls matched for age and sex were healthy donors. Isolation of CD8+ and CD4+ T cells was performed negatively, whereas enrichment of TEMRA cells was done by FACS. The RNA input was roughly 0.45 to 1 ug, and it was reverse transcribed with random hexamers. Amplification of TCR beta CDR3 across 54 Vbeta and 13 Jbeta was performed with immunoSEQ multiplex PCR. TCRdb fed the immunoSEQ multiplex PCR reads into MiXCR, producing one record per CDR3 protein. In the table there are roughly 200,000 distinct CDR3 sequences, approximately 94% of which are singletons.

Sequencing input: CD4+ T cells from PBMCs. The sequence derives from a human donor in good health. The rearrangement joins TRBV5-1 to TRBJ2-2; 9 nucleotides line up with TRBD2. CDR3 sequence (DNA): TGCGCCAGCAAAGCGGGGGGCCGTAACGGGGAGCTGTTTTTT. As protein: CASKAGGRNGELFF.